The 28 T cell receptor beta chains in this list originate from one sample, sequenced in a study of blood T cell repertoires in COVID-19. The table came from immunoSEQ multiplex PCR; TCRdb's copy has only in-frame clones and leaves some out. The table shows 150,000 or so clones, with over 80% occurring only once. The sequencing sample was made of peripheral blood. These receptors came from a man older than 75 with acute or convalescent COVID-19.

This chain uses TRBV5-4 with TRBJ1-1; D unclear. V lost 3 bases and J lost 2, with 8 bases in between. Germline CDR1 and CDR2: SGHNT and YYREEE (reference sequence). CDR3 length equals 13 residues. As DNA, the CDR3 is TGTGCCAGCAGCTCAAACTCAAACACTGAAGCTTTCTTT. It specifies CASSSNSNTEAFF.

The gene calls are TRBV27 and TRBJ1-2, with D perhaps TRBD1 (6 bases). There are 13 residues in the CDR3. CDR1 and CDR2 (germline): MNHEY, SMNVEV (reference sequence). V lost 4 bases to trimming and J lost 4 bases, with 10 bases between them. Here the CDR3 reads CASSSQGIYGYTF. DNA of the CDR3: TGTGCCAGCAGTTCTCAGGGGATCTATGGCTACACCTTC.

This rearrangement joins TRBV2 to TRBJ2-7; tentative D call: TRBD1 (6 bases). CDR3 length: 14 residues. Trimming stripped 7 bases from V and 2 bases from J, with 15 bases between. CDR1 and CDR2 (germline): SNHLY, FYNNEI. CDR3 region: CASIAEQGTYEQYF. As DNA, the CDR3 is TGTGCCAGCATTGCCGAGCAGGGGACCTACGAGCAGTACTTC.

This clone was detected a few times. The rearrangement joins TRBV6-1 to TRBJ2-3; TRBD2 agrees at 13 bases. V shed 4 bases, J shed 1 base, and the junction held 5 bases outside the gene matches. Germline V lookup: CDR1 MNHNS, CDR2 SASEGT. The CDR3 contains 17 residues. CDR3 nucleotides: TGTGCCAGCAGTGCGGGACTAGCGGGGTCGGGCACAGATACGCAGTATTTT. It yields the protein CASSAGLAGSGTDTQYF.

V is TRBV10-1 and J is TRBJ2-2; D is perhaps TRBD1 (5 bases). Germline assignment: CDR1 WNHNN and CDR2 SYGVQD (reference sequence). Trimming stripped 2 bases from V and 2 bases from J, with 6 bases between. The CDR3 is 14 amino acids. This CDR3 reads CASSERTNTGELFF. CDR3 nucleotide sequence: TGCGCCAGCAGTGAGAGGACAAACACCGGGGAGCTGTTTTTT.

The chain recombines TRBV7-8 with TRBJ1-2, with D maybe TRBD1 (6 bases). CDR1 and CDR2 from the germline V gene are SGHVS and FQNEAQ. The V end lost 1 base, the J end lost 5 bases, and 8 bases lay between the germline ends. The CDR3 consists of 13 residues. The CDR3 nucleotides read TGTGCCAGCAGCTTAGGGGGGCCGTATGGCTACACCTTC. This gives the protein CASSLGGPYGYTF.

The chain recombines TRBV5-1 with TRBJ2-2; 7 bases fit TRBD2. The J segment lost 1 base and the V segment lost 6 bases, leaving 9 bases of the junction unmatched. In germline, CDR1 is SGHRS, CDR2 YFSETQ. The CDR3 runs to 16 residues. This CDR3 is CASKGGVTWNTGELFF. In DNA form, the CDR3 reads TGCGCCAGCAAGGGAGGGGTAACGTGGAACACCGGGGAGCTGTTTTTT.

V is TRBV15 and J is TRBJ1-2, with unresolved D. The CDR3 consists of 12 residues. The germline V and J ends were trimmed by 5 bases and 5 bases, with 9 bases remaining between them. CDR1 is LNHNV, CDR2 YYDKDF, per germline (reference sequence). CDR3 sequence: CATSGALYGYTF. The CDR3 DNA is TGTGCCACCAGCGGAGCTCTATATGGCTACACCTTC.

The V call is TRBV27, the J call TRBJ1-6, with 7 bases lining up with TRBD1. The V segment lost 0 bases and the J segment 14 bases; nucleotides outside the gene matches: 7. The CDR3 is 14 residues long. Looked up from germline, CDR1 is MNHEY and CDR2 is SMNVEV (reference sequence). CDR3 bases: TGTGCCAGCAGTTTATCGAGAGGGGGCCGGTCCCTCCACTTT. Its protein is CASSLSRGGRSLHF.

The V and J genes are TRBV4-1 and TRBJ2-7, with TRBD1 identical over 7 bases. The CDR3 extends over 14 amino acids. Germline trimming cut 4 bases from V and 3 bases from J; bases unmatched to any gene: 6. The germline V gene encodes CDR1 MGHRA and CDR2 YSYEKL. The CDR3 DNA reads as TGCGCCAGCAGCCTCGGACAGGTATACTACGAGCAGTACTTC. It specifies CASSLGQVYYEQYF.

The chain links TRBV28 to TRBJ2-7, with D perhaps TRBD2 (6 bases). Trimming took 3 bases from V and 2 from J, leaving 11 bases between them. The length of the CDR3 is 14 residues. CDR1 and CDR2 (germline): MDHEN, SYDVKM. In DNA form, the CDR3 reads TGTGCCAGCAGTTTGGATACGGGGGCCTACGAGCAGTACTTC. Translation: CASSLDTGAYEQYF.

The V gene is TRBV5-5, the J gene TRBJ2-7; 9 nucleotides match TRBD1. The CDR3 loop spans 15 amino acids. J gave up 2 bases and V 4 bases, and 7 bases lay outside the gene matches. The germline gives CDR1 SGHKS, CDR2 YYEKEE (reference sequence). This CDR3 is CASSQEGQGPYEQYF. CDR3 DNA: TGTGCCAGCAGCCAGGAGGGACAGGGACCCTACGAGCAGTACTTC.

The chain employs TRBV5-4 and TRBJ2-7, with 12 bases aligning to TRBD2. The ends lost 5 bases at V and 2 bases at J; junction bases unmatched: 5. This CDR3 has 15 residues. The V gene's germline CDR1 is SGHNT and CDR2 YYREEE (reference sequence). The CDR3 sequence: CASSKLAGGPYEQYF. The CDR3 DNA is TGTGCCAGCAGTAAACTAGCGGGAGGACCCTACGAGCAGTACTTC.

The V gene is TRBV11-2, the J gene TRBJ1-3; TRBD1 might be the D (6 bases). CDR1 and CDR2 from the germline V gene are SGHAT and FQNNGV. This CDR3 region has 14 residues. Trimming removed 5 bases at V and 8 bases at J, with 16 bases between. The DNA of the CDR3 is TGTGCCAGCAGCCAGGGGCTCCCTCGGGACACCATATATTTT. Encoded protein: CASSQGLPRDTIYF.

The rearrangement links TRBV11-2 to TRBJ2-2, with D possibly TRBD2 on 6 matching bases. The V end was cut by 1 base, the J end by 4 bases, with 13 bases between. The CDR3 length is 16 residues. Germline V gene sequence: CDR1 SGHAT, CDR2 FQNNGV. This chain's CDR3 is CASSLGRGFGTGELFF. DNA of the CDR3: TGTGCCAGCAGCTTAGGGCGGGGATTCGGCACCGGGGAGCTGTTTTTT.

This clone has a handful of counts. This chain links TRBV3-1 (or the pseudogene TRBV3-2) with TRBJ1-2; 7 nucleotides match TRBD1. The junction had 6 bases not matched to a gene; V was cut back by 1 base and J by 4 bases. Germline lookup yields CDR1 LGHDT and CDR2 YNNKEL (reference sequence). CDR3 size: 15 residues. DNA for the CDR3: TGTGCCAGCAGCCAAGGAAGGGGGCGCGGCTATGGCTACACCTTC. Its translation is CASSQGRGRGYGYTF.

The chain couples TRBV11-2 to TRBJ1-2; maybe TRBD1 (6 bases). V lost 2 bases and J lost 2, with 12 bases in between. The CDR3 extends over 15 amino acids. CDR1 is SGHAT and CDR2 is FQNNGV in the germline V gene. CDR3 residues: CASSLFRGWNYGYTF. As DNA, the CDR3 is TGTGCCAGCAGCTTATTCAGGGGATGGAACTATGGCTACACCTTC.

V is TRBV6-5 and J is TRBJ2-1; D may be TRBD1 (5 bases). Germline V gene data show CDR1 as MNHEY and CDR2 as SVGAGI. V was trimmed by 0 bases and J by 11 bases, leaving 14 bases between them. This CDR3 region has 14 residues. In nucleotides, the CDR3 is TGTGCCAGCAGTTACTCTGACAGCTCTAGAAAGCAGTTCTTC. This encodes CASSYSDSSRKQFF.

This sequence joins TRBV21-1 and TRBJ2-3; the D call in the table, TRBD1, was not verified against the DNA. TRBV21-1 is noted as a pseudogene. The CDR3 spans 17 residues. The CDR3 loop reads CASSNLTLPPSTDTQYF. In nucleotides, the CDR3 is TGTGCCAGCAGCAATCTTACATTACCACCTAGCACAGATACGCAGTATTTT.

This clone was detected only once. V usage is TRBV27 and J usage is TRBJ2-2; weak D call: TRBD2 (5 bases). Germline V gives CDR1 MNHEY, CDR2 SMNVEV (reference sequence). V was pared by 5 bases and J by 6 bases, with 16 bases between. The CDR3 totals 15 residues. The CDR3 coding sequence is TGTGCCAGCAGTGGGGAGTGGGAGAGTCCCGGGGAGCTGTTTTTT. This translates into CASSGEWESPGELFF.

This chain connects TRBV29-1 to TRBJ2-7, with D tentatively TRBD2 (5 bases). Trimming stripped 4 bases from V and 5 bases from J, with 24 bases between. The germline V gene encodes CDR1 SQVTM and CDR2 ANQGSEA. The CDR3 contains 16 residues. The CDR3 sequence is CSVVPSEAASLNEQYF. The CDR3 DNA is TGCAGCGTTGTCCCCTCCGAGGCGGCTAGCTTAAACGAGCAGTACTTC.

The chain links TRBV7-2 to TRBJ1-2, with 8 nucleotides matching TRBD1. Germline V gene data show CDR1 as SGHTA and CDR2 as FQGNSA. V dropped 0 bases and J dropped 4; count of bases not matched to a gene: 1. The CDR3 has 14 residues. CDR3 protein: CASSLATGAYGYTF. The DNA of the CDR3 is TGTGCCAGCAGCTTAGCGACAGGGGCCTATGGCTACACCTTC.

V and J are TRBV2 and TRBJ2-1, with D perhaps TRBD2 (6 bases). This CDR3 is 13 amino acids long. Germline V gene data show CDR1 as SNHLY and CDR2 as FYNNEI. V was clipped by 7 bases and J by 3 bases, with 10 bases between them. CDR3 loop: CASIGGFYNEQFF. CDR3 in DNA: TGTGCCAGCATCGGGGGTTTCTACAATGAGCAGTTCTTC.

The chain is built from TRBV29-1 and TRBJ1-1; 8 positions match TRBD1. Germline values: CDR1 SQVTM, CDR2 ANQGSEA. Trimming removed 7 bases from V and 5 bases from J; junction bases left unmatched: 12. The CDR3 contains 14 residues. As DNA, the CDR3 is TGCAGCGGGACCGATGGACAGGGCTGGACTGAAGCTTTCTTT. Its translation: CSGTDGQGWTEAFF.

J is TRBJ2-2 and V is TRBV5-4, with TRBD2 identical over 10 bases. Germline V gives CDR1 SGHNT, CDR2 YYREEE (reference sequence). CDR3 size: 16 residues. V lost 4 bases, J lost 4 bases, and 7 bases stayed unmatched. CDR3 in DNA: TGTGCCAGCAGCCCCCTAGCGGGAGTGGGCACCGGGGAGCTGTTTTTT. Its protein is CASSPLAGVGTGELFF.

The chain employs TRBV29-1 and TRBJ2-3; D is unresolved. The CDR3 consists of 14 residues. Per the germline V gene, CDR1 is SQVTM and CDR2 is ANQGSEA. V gave up 2 bases and J gave up 2 bases, with 11 bases separating them. DNA for the CDR3: TGCAGCGTTGAAAACTTCGGTTCCACAGATACGCAGTATTTT. Its protein product is CSVENFGSTDTQYF.

This sequence joins TRBV2 and TRBJ2-7, with 9 nucleotides matching TRBD2. This CDR3 is 15 amino acids long. J lost 0 bases, V lost 8 bases, and 8 bases had no gene match. Germline values: CDR1 SNHLY, CDR2 FYNNEI. Here the CDR3 reads CASGLAGRGSYEQYF. The CDR3 DNA sequence: TGTGCCAGCGGGCTAGCGGGACGGGGCTCCTACGAGCAGTACTTC.

As to this clone: The same CDR3 also results from other DNA sequences found in this sample. V usage is TRBV28 and J usage is TRBJ2-7, with TRBD1 as a possible D gene (5 bases). Deletions cut 5 bases from V and 3 bases from J, with 8 bases between. The CDR3 runs to 12 residues. Germline V CDR1 and CDR2: MDHEN, SYDVKM. CDR3 residues: CASSPDSYEQYF. In DNA form, the CDR3 reads TGTGCCAGCAGTCCAGACAGCTACGAGCAGTACTTC.